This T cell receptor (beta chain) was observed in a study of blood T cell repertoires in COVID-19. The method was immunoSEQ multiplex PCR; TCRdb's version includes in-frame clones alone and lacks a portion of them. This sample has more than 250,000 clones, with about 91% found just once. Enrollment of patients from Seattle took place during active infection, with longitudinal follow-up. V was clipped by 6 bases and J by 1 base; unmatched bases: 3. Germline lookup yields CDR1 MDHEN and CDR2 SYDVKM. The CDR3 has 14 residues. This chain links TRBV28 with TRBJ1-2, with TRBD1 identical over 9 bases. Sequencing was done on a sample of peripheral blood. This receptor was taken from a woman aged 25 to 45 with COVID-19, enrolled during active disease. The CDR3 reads CASSRTGVNYGYTF. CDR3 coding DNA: TGTGCCAGCAGCCGGACAGGGGTTAACTATGGCTACACCTTC.